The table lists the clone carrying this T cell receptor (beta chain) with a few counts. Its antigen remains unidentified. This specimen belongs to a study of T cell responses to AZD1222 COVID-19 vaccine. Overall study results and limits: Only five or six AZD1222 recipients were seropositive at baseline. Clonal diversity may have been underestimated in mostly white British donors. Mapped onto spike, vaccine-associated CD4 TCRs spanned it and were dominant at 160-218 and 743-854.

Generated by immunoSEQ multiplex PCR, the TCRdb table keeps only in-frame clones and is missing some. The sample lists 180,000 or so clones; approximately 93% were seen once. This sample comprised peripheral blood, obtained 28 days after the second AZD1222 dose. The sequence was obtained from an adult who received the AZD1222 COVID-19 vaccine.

The CDR3, as DNA: TGTGCCAGCAGCCAGCTACAAGAGCCTGAAAAACTGTTTTTT. Translating it yields CASSQLQEPEKLFF. The chain employs TRBV5-5 and TRBJ1-4; D unclear. Germline CDR1 is SGHKS and CDR2 is YYEKEE (reference sequence). V lost 4 bases and J 7 bases, leaving 14 bases between the germline ends. CDR3 size: 14 residues. Full variable domain (outside the CDR3, taken from reference TRBV5-5 and TRBJ1-4): DAGVTQSPTHLIKTRGQQVTLRCSPISGHKSVSWYQQVLGQGPQFIFQYYEKEERGRGNFPDRFSARQFPNYSSELNVNALLLGDSALYLCASSQLQEPEKLFFGSGTQLSVL.